The clone carrying this TCR beta chain was observed once. A second PCR of about 7 to 11 cycles used a sample-barcoded 5' primer and a J-beta primer mix. MiXCR was run by TCRdb on the 5' RACE reads, yielding one entry per CDR3 protein. Of almost 800,000 distinct CDR3 sequences detected, roughly 60% appear once; the ten largest clones hold approximately 23%. The data are from a study of blood T cells in healthy people across ages. V was shortened by 0 bases and J by 2 bases, with 14 bases between the two germline ends. Germline V gives CDR1 SQVTM, CDR2 ANQGSEA. This CDR3 is built from 15 residues. The rearrangement uses TRBV29-1 and TRBJ2-7, with D possibly matching TRBD1 (6 bases). The source material was blood. The TCR was taken from a young man in good health. The CDR3 protein is CSVEDSPRTAYEQYF. As DNA, the CDR3 is TGCAGCGTTGAAGATTCGCCACGGACAGCCTACGAGCAGTACTTC.